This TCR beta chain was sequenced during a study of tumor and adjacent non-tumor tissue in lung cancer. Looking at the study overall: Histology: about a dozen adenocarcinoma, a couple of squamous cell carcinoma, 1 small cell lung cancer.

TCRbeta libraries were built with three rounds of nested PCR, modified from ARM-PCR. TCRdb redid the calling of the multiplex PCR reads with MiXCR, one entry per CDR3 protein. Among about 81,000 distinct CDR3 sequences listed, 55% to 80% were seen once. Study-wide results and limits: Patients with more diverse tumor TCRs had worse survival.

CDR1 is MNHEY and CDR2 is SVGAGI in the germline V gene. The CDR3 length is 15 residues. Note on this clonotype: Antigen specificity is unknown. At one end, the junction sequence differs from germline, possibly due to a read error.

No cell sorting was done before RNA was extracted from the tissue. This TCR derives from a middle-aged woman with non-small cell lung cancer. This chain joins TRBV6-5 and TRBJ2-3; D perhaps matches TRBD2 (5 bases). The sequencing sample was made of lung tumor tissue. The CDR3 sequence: CACSYSSGSTDTQYF. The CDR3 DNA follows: TGTGCCTGCAGTTACTCTTCGGGATCTACAGATACGCAGTATTTT.